Listed here is a single T cell receptor (beta chain). The antigen is not known. Germline-derived CDR1 and CDR2 are LNHDA and SQIVND (reference sequence). Trimming took off 3 bases at V and 4 bases at J, with 27 bases between the two ends. The CDR3 is made up of 19 amino acids. The data were produced by immunoSEQ multiplex PCR, yet TCRdb's version contains in-frame clones alone and is incomplete. The table includes some 100,000 clones, over 90% detected once. This record belongs to a study of siplizumab effects on memory and regulatory T cells. Study-wide findings and caveats: Roughly 80-96% of proliferating CD4+ or CD8+ clones lacked an assignable naive or memory phenotype.

The TCR was taken from a human donor in good health. This chain uses TRBV19 with TRBJ1-2; tentative D call: TRBD1 (5 bases). The sequencing sample was made of non-Treg CD4+ T cells sorted from blood. The CDR3 nucleotides are TGTGCCAGTAGTATGGATTGGGGAGGGACCTCTCAGCACCTCTATGGCTACACCTTC. It is translated as CASSMDWGGTSQHLYGYTF.